A selection of T cell receptor beta chains follows, all from one sample in a study of cytomegalovirus exposure and HLA in healthy donors. TCRdb's table, derived via immunoSEQ multiplex PCR, lists solely in-frame clones and lacks some. The data show approximately 130,000 clones, 70% to 85% seen once. Sequenced input: PBMCs. The source of these receptors is a boy aged 2 to 9 in good health and CMV-seronegative. Both conserved end residues are part of each CDR3. Each record gives: CDR3 protein, CDR3 DNA, CDR3 length, J gene, D gene, V gene, clone size. D genes are given only for firm matches. Not all rows give a size; the values are once, few, many and, for expanded clones, a class.

CASSFSNRGNQPQHF TGTGCCAGCAGCTTCAGTAACAGGGGCAATCAGCCCCAGCATTTT 15 TRBJ1-5 . TRBV5-6 .
CASSESGLMNTEAFF TGTGCCAGCAGTGAATCTGGCCTTATGAACACTGAAGCTTTCTTT 15 TRBJ1-1 . TRBV2 .
CASSSYGGSEAFF TGTGCCAGCAGCTCCTACGGGGGGTCTGAAGCTTTCTTT 13 TRBJ1-1 . TRBV11-2 few
CASSFSRQTSNYGYTF TGTGCCAGCAGCTTCAGCCGACAGACTTCTAACTATGGCTACACCTTC 16 TRBJ1-2 . TRBV7-2 few
CASSQELEDRAYTEAFF TGCGCCAGCAGCCAAGAGCTAGAGGACAGGGCGTACACTGAAGCTTTCTTT 17 TRBJ1-1 TRBD1 TRBV4-3 .
CASSLTHRGYDYGYTF TGTGCCAGCAGCCTAACCCACAGGGGGTATGACTATGGCTACACCTTC 16 TRBJ1-2 TRBD1 TRBV5-8 few
CASKFISTDTQYF TGTGCCAGCAAATTCATTAGCACAGATACGCAGTATTTT 13 TRBJ2-3 . TRBV27 .
CASSLAGTANTEAFF TGTGCCAGCAGCTTGGCCGGGACAGCGAACACTGAAGCTTTCTTT 15 TRBJ1-1 TRBD1 TRBV5-4 .
CASSLPWDRGREKLFF TGTGCCAGCAGCTTACCCTGGGACAGGGGACGAGAAAAACTGTTTTTT 16 TRBJ1-4 TRBD1 TRBV11-3 .
CASSLGARYGYTF TGTGCCAGCAGCTTGGGGGCGCGTTATGGCTACACCTTC 13 TRBJ1-2 . TRBV7-3 once
CASSPLGYQGQFF TGTGCCAGCAGCCCCCTAGGTTACCAGGGACAGTTCTTC 13 TRBJ2-1 . TRBV5-6 .
CASSSSAGTVSSYEQYF TGTGCCAGCAGCTCCTCCGCGGGGACAGTGAGCTCCTACGAGCAGTACTTC 17 TRBJ2-7 . TRBV7-6 .
CASSAPIATDTQYF TGTGCCAGCAGTGCCCCAATAGCCACAGATACGCAGTATTTT 14 TRBJ2-3 . TRBV2 .
CAISESWEDNYGYTF TGTGCCATCAGTGAGTCTTGGGAGGACAACTATGGCTACACCTTC 15 TRBJ1-2 . TRBV10-3 .
CSAKPGYEQYF TGCAGTGCCAAGCCAGGCTACGAGCAGTACTTC 11 TRBJ2-7 . TRBV20-1 once
CASSPRGVQPQHF TGTGCCAGCAGCCCCCGGGGGGTTCAGCCCCAGCATTTT 13 TRBJ1-5 . TRBV27 .
CASSPSGRPQYF TGTGCCAGTAGTCCGTCAGGGCGGCCCCAGTACTTC 12 TRBJ2-5 . TRBV19 .
CASSSAALANEKLFF TGTGCCAGCAGTTCGGCGGCCTTAGCTAATGAAAAACTGTTTTTT 15 TRBJ1-4 . TRBV6-5 .
CASSQGLPTTGNNEQFF TGCGCCAGCAGCCAAGGACTACCGACGACGGGTAACAATGAGCAGTTCTTC 17 TRBJ2-1 . TRBV4-1 .
CASEEIESTDTQYF TGTGCCAGCGAGGAGATAGAGAGCACAGATACGCAGTATTTT 14 TRBJ2-3 . TRBV11-2 once
CASSYGQGILAFF TGTGCCAGTAGCTACGGACAGGGGATTCTAGCTTTCTTT 13 TRBJ1-1 TRBD1 TRBV19 .
CASSQRTGRETQYF TGTGCCAGCAGCCAAAGGACAGGGCGGGAGACCCAGTACTTC 14 TRBJ2-5 TRBD1 TRBV28 .
CASNNGAGGTYEQYF TGTGCCAGCAACAACGGAGCGGGGGGCACCTACGAGCAGTACTTC 15 TRBJ2-7 TRBD2 TRBV7-9 .
CASSYSRGGKSYEQYF TGTGCCAGCAGTTACTCGAGGGGGGGCAAATCCTACGAGCAGTACTTC 16 TRBJ2-7 . TRBV6-6 .
CASSQGLSGVGGTSKVGTDTQYF TGTGCCAGCAGCCAAGGTCTCTCGGGTGTGGGGGGGACCTCGAAGGTAGGAACAGATACGCAGTATTTT 23 TRBJ2-3 TRBD2 TRBV14 .
CASSGDFRSGNTIYF TGTGCCAGCAGTGGGGACTTTCGCTCTGGAAACACCATATATTTT 15 TRBJ1-3 . TRBV2 .
CASSATGTASGNTIYF TGTGCCAGCAGCGCGACAGGTACTGCCTCTGGAAACACCATATATTTT 16 TRBJ1-3 . TRBV11-2 .
CASSWGTGRQNEQFF TGCGCCAGCAGCTGGGGGACAGGGAGACAGAATGAGCAGTTCTTC 15 TRBJ2-1 TRBD1 TRBV5-1 .
CASSLGGGPQHF TGCGCCAGCAGCTTGGGCGGGGGGCCCCAGCATTTT 12 TRBJ1-5 . TRBV4-1 .
CASSRGGREKLFF TGTGCCAGCAGCCGGGGGGGGCGGGAAAAACTGTTTTTT 13 TRBJ1-4 . TRBV7-2 .
CARLGLAGEQVTDNEQFF TGTGCCAGGTTGGGACTAGCGGGAGAACAGGTAACGGACAATGAGCAGTTCTTC 18 TRBJ2-1 TRBD2 TRBV2 once
CASSLGGGGPSEAFF TGTGCCAGCAGCTTAGGTGGCGGGGGGCCGTCTGAAGCTTTCTTT 15 TRBJ1-1 . TRBV7-3 .
CAISVPLERGGVRNEQYF TGTGCCATCAGTGTTCCATTAGAGCGGGGGGGCGTTCGAAACGAGCAGTACTTC 18 TRBJ2-7 TRBD2 TRBV10-3 .
CSVDPQGNYGYTF TGCAGCGTGGATCCCCAGGGAAACTATGGCTACACCTTC 13 TRBJ1-2 . TRBV29-1 .
CASSAEGSGDEAFF TGTGCCAGCAGCGCGGAAGGGTCAGGGGATGAAGCTTTCTTT 14 TRBJ1-1 . TRBV7-3 once
CASSVALAGGPYNEQFF TGTGCCAGCAGCGTGGCCTTAGCGGGGGGGCCGTACAATGAGCAGTTCTTC 17 TRBJ2-1 TRBD2 TRBV7-2 .
CASSLAGGAGTEAFF TGCGCCAGCAGCTTGGCAGGGGGCGCGGGAACTGAAGCTTTCTTT 15 TRBJ1-1 TRBD1 TRBV5-1 .
CSVVWTGGYEQFF TGCAGCGTTGTCTGGACAGGGGGTTATGAGCAGTTCTTC 13 TRBJ2-1 TRBD1 TRBV29-1 .
CASSLTGWNQPQHF TGTGCCAGCAGTTTAACAGGGTGGAATCAGCCCCAGCATTTT 14 TRBJ1-5 . TRBV27 .
CSVGGQLNTEAFF TGCAGCGTTGGAGGGCAGCTGAACACTGAAGCTTTCTTT 13 TRBJ1-1 . TRBV29-1 .
CATSDGIRTDTQYF TGTGCCACATCGGACGGGATTCGCACAGATACGCAGTATTTT 14 TRBJ2-3 . TRBV10-3 .